The 4 T cell receptor beta chains listed next were all sequenced from one sample in a study of CD8 T cells in ankylosing spondylitis. Study-level findings and limits: A TCR beta motif of several highly homologous variants seemed to mark ankylosing spondylitis blood.

Their antigen targets remain unknown. TCRdb re-analysed the 5' RACE reads in MiXCR, keeping a single row per CDR3 protein. Of under 950,000 distinct CDR3 sequences in the sample, around 17% were seen once. Material for sequencing was blood, either unsorted or a sorted T cell fraction (not recorded which). These receptors originate from a male donor with ankylosing spondylitis.

At least ten counts were recorded for this clonotype. The genes are TRBV20-1 and TRBJ2-7, with 7 bases matching TRBD1. The germline gives CDR1 DFQATT, CDR2 SNEGSKA (reference sequence). The CDR3 consists of 12 residues. J lost 4 bases, V lost 5 bases, and 5 bases had no gene match. The CDR3: CSARRDSYEQYF. CDR3 in DNA: TGCAGTGCTCGCCGGGACAGTTACGAGCAGTACTTC.

In regard to this clonotype: At one end the junction does not follow the germline gene, possibly because of a read error. The chain joins TRBV7-2 to TRBJ2-7; 7 bases fit TRBD2. The germline gives CDR1 SGHTA, CDR2 FQGNSA. The CDR3 covers 13 residues. CDR3: CASSQPGRGTWHF. The CDR3 region has the DNA TGTGCCAGCAGCCAACCGGGGCGGGGGACCTGGCACTTC. The full variable domain, with the rest looked up from reference TRBV7-2 and TRBJ2-7, is GAGVSQSPSNKVTEKGKDVELRCDPISGHTALYWYRQSLGQGLEFLIYFQGNSAPDKSGLPSDRFSAERTGGSVSTLTIQRTQQEDSAVYLCASSQPGRGTWHFGPGTRLTVT.

This clonotype showed up just a few times. The chain couples TRBV5-1 to TRBJ2-7, with a tentative D call TRBD1 (5 bases). V was shortened by 0 bases and J by 5 bases, with 12 bases between the two germline ends. This CDR3 comprises 14 residues. Per the germline V gene, CDR1 is SGHRS and CDR2 is YFSETQ. The CDR3 DNA follows: TGCGCCAGCAGCTTGGCTGGGCAGGGCCACGAGCAGTACTTC. The encoded protein is CASSLAGQGHEQYF.

The CDR3 DNA reads as TGCAGTGCTAGTTTCAGGGGAGAGACCCAGTACTTC. As protein: CSASFRGETQYF. This chain joins TRBV20-1 and TRBJ2-5; a possible D gene is TRBD1 (6 bases). V was cut by 3 bases and J by 4 bases, with 9 bases left in between. This CDR3 is built from 12 residues. Germline CDR1 and CDR2: DFQATT and SNEGSKA (reference sequence).